One sample yielded the 21 T cell receptor beta chains listed below, sequenced in a study of blood T cell repertoires in COVID-19. The repertoire was sequenced with immunoSEQ multiplex PCR; TCRdb's copy has only in-frame clones and lacks some. This sample carries hundreds of thousands of clones, 80% of them seen once, and the ten largest clones take 6.5% to 9%. The sequenced sample consisted of PBMCs or T cells enriched from blood (not recorded which). These receptors all come from a woman in her forties with acute COVID-19.

The DNA for the CDR3 is TGTGCCAGCAGCGGGAGGGACAGACTCACCGGGGAGCTGTTTTTT. Its translation is CASSGRDRLTGELFF. The rearrangement joins TRBV9 to TRBJ2-2; D perhaps matches TRBD1 (7 bases). Germline CDR1 SGDLS, CDR2 YYNGEE. The CDR3 contains 15 residues. The V end was cut by 3 bases, the J end by 4 bases, with 13 bases between.

This chain links TRBV7-6 with TRBJ2-7; TRBD1 agrees at 8 bases. Germline values: CDR1 SGHVS, CDR2 FNYEAQ. CDR3 length: 17 amino acids. Trimming at V came to 4 bases and at J to 4 bases, leaving 15 bases not matched to a gene. CDR3 sequence reads: CASSSPRATGAMYEQYF. The CDR3 DNA sequence: TGTGCCAGCAGCTCGCCCCGTGCGACAGGGGCAATGTACGAGCAGTACTTC.

This chain uses TRBV7-2 with TRBJ2-5; D gene ambiguous. The V end was cut by 4 bases, the J end by 0 bases, with 9 bases between. Germline V gene data show CDR1 as SGHTA and CDR2 as FQGNSA. CDR3 length: 14 residues. This CDR3 is CASSSPGYQETQYF. CDR3 DNA: TGTGCCAGCAGCTCCCCGGGTTACCAAGAGACCCAGTACTTC.

This clone came up a few times. The J gene is TRBJ1-2, the V gene TRBV19, with 11 bases that match TRBD1. From germline, CDR1 is LNHDA and CDR2 SQIVND (reference sequence). The CDR3 runs to 15 residues. V shed 5 bases, J shed 4 bases, and the junction held 6 bases outside the gene matches. The chain's CDR3 is CASSAGTGGGYGYTF. In nucleotides, the CDR3 is TGTGCCAGTAGTGCCGGGACAGGGGGTGGCTATGGCTACACCTTC.

The count of this clone is one. V and J are TRBV3-1 (or the pseudogene TRBV3-2) and TRBJ1-2; D is unclear. The CDR3 runs 14 residues. Germline assignment: CDR1 LGHDT and CDR2 YNNKEL (reference sequence). V lost 4 bases, J lost 4 bases, and 13 bases lay in between. CDR3: CASSPNRDRYGYTF. The CDR3 coding sequence is TGTGCCAGCAGCCCTAACAGAGACCGCTATGGCTACACCTTC.

This clone was picked up one time. The V call is TRBV7-9, the J call TRBJ2-3; 10 nucleotides align to TRBD2. J lost 4 bases, V lost 4 bases, and 8 bases had no gene match. This CDR3 region has 16 residues. Germline CDR1 reads SEHNR; CDR2 reads FQNEAQ (reference sequence). The CDR3 DNA follows: TGTGCCAGCAGCTCCGGGACTAGCGAAGGCGCAGATACGCAGTATTTT. Residues: CASSSGTSEGADTQYF.

This clone has a handful of counts. CDR3 DNA sequence: TGTGCCAGCAGTTTGGGGGGTCCAGCTAACTATGGCTACACCTTC. It encodes CASSLGGPANYGYTF. The chain employs TRBV28 and TRBJ1-2; tentative D call: TRBD1 (5 bases). The CDR3 has 15 amino acids. V dropped 3 bases and J dropped 0 bases, with 11 bases sitting between them. Germline V CDR1 and CDR2: MDHEN, SYDVKM.

The chain carries TRBV6-2 or TRBV6-3 and TRBJ2-2; D is possibly TRBD2 (5 bases). The CDR3 has 14 residues. Trimming stripped 6 bases from V and 4 bases from J, with 12 bases between. Germline V gene lookup returns CDR1 MNHEY and CDR2 SVGEGT. CDR3 amino acids: CASSTREGTGELFF. The CDR3 DNA follows: TGTGCCAGCAGCACCCGTGAGGGCACCGGGGAGCTGTTTTTT.

This chain joins TRBV20-1 and TRBJ1-5, with no clear D. V was pared by 3 bases and J by 7 bases, with 4 bases between. CDR1 and CDR2 from the germline V gene are DFQATT and SNEGSKA (reference sequence). The CDR3 contains 10 residues. CDR3 nucleotide sequence: TGCAGTGCTAGCCCACAGCCCCAGCATTTT. Amino acids: CSASPQPQHF.

This clone was seen a few times. This CDR3 is also generated by other DNA sequences in the sample. The chain joins TRBV18 to TRBJ2-3; 9 positions agree with TRBD1. J was trimmed by 3 bases and V by 3 bases; bases with no gene match: 1. This CDR3 is built from 14 residues. Germline CDR1 is KGHSH and CDR2 is LQKENI. The CDR3 region is CASSPGQGTDTQYF. CDR3 in DNA: TGTGCCAGCTCACCGGGACAGGGAACAGATACGCAGTATTTT.

Note on this clone: The sample holds other DNA sequences that translate to the same CDR3. The rearrangement uses TRBV7-2 and TRBJ1-5; D might be TRBD1 (6 bases). CDR1 is SGHTA and CDR2 is FQGNSA in the germline V gene. CDR3 size: 14 residues. Trimming left V 1 base short and J 2 bases short, with 6 bases between. CDR3 DNA sequence: TGTGCCAGCAGCTTAGACAGGGGCAATCAGCCCCAGCATTTT. Translation gives CASSLDRGNQPQHF.

The chain joins TRBV27 to TRBJ1-6, with 8 bases lining up with TRBD1. The CDR3 has 16 amino acids. Germline assignment: CDR1 MNHEY and CDR2 SMNVEV (reference sequence). V shed 5 bases and J 4 bases; nucleotides not matched to a gene: 7. CDR3 in amino acids: CASSIGQGEYNSPLHF. DNA for the CDR3: TGTGCCAGCAGTATTGGACAGGGCGAATATAATTCACCCCTCCACTTT.

This clone was recorded once. The chain employs TRBV30 and TRBJ1-1, with 7 bases fitting TRBD1. V shed 5 bases and J 4 bases; nucleotides not matched to a gene: 10. This CDR3 has 14 residues. Germline CDR1 and CDR2: GTSNPN and SVGIG (reference sequence). Here the CDR3 reads CAWGIQGVFTEAFF. Here the CDR3 DNA reads TGTGCCTGGGGAATTCAGGGGGTTTTCACTGAAGCTTTCTTT.

This clone has only a few counts. V and J are TRBV4-1 and TRBJ2-1; 9 bases are a match to TRBD2. Losses at the gene ends were 0 bases for V and 9 bases for J; bases not matched to a gene: 6. The CDR3 runs 15 residues. From germline, CDR1 is MGHRA and CDR2 YSYEKL. CDR3 nucleotide sequence: TGCGCCAGCAGCCAAGAGATTGCGGGGGGGACTGAGCAGTTCTTC. It specifies CASSQEIAGGTEQFF.

The chain uses TRBV25-1 and TRBJ1-5; 9 positions match TRBD1. Germline V CDR1 and CDR2: MGHDK, SYGVNS. CDR3 length: 13 residues. V trimming: 8 bases; J trimming: 7 bases; junction bases outside the gene matches: 6. The CDR3 sequence is CASSEDRGQPQHF. CDR3 nucleotides: TGTGCCAGCTCGGAAGACAGGGGGCAGCCCCAGCATTTT.

V usage is TRBV5-5 and J usage is TRBJ1-2; TRBD1 agrees at 8 bases. This CDR3 comprises 15 residues. From germline, CDR1 is SGHKS and CDR2 YYEKEE (reference sequence). V trimming: 2 bases; J trimming: 8 bases; junction bases outside the gene matches: 11. This CDR3 is CASSLRGQGAQGYTF. The CDR3 bases are TGTGCCAGCAGCTTAAGAGGTCAGGGGGCCCAGGGCTACACCTTC.

The V and J genes are TRBV24-1 and TRBJ2-7, with D tentatively TRBD2 (6 bases). The CDR3 sequence is 12 residues long. V lost 5 bases and J lost 6, with 10 bases in between. CDR1 is KGHDR, CDR2 SFDVKD, per germline. The CDR3 here is CATSGGGSEQYF. The DNA of the CDR3 is TGTGCCACCAGTGGTGGGGGGTCCGAGCAGTACTTC.

J is TRBJ1-5 and V is TRBV6-5, with TRBD1 as a possible D gene (5 bases). V lost 6 bases and J 0 bases, leaving 12 bases between the germline ends. The CDR3 runs 15 residues. CDR1 and CDR2 from the germline V gene are MNHEY and SVGAGI. CDR3 region: CASRDTWFSNQPQHF. As DNA, the CDR3 is TGTGCCAGCAGGGACACTTGGTTTAGCAATCAGCCCCAGCATTTT.

This clone was detected only once. V and J are TRBV29-1 and TRBJ2-3, with TRBD1 matching over 8 bases. The CDR3 has 13 amino acids. Germline V gives CDR1 SQVTM, CDR2 ANQGSEA. Unmatched junction bases numbered 7, after V lost 4 bases and J lost 7 bases. This CDR3 is CSVVLQGANTQYF. For the CDR3, the DNA is TGCAGCGTTGTGCTGCAGGGGGCGAATACGCAGTATTTT.

This chain joins TRBV23-1 and TRBJ2-2, with TRBD2 as a possible D gene (8 bases). TRBV23-1 carries the ORF label, with uncertain function. V was trimmed by 6 bases and J by 1 base, leaving 21 bases between them. CDR3 length: 18 residues. The CDR3 here is CASRTKAGDRENTGELFF. In DNA, the CDR3 is TGCGCCAGCAGGACAAAAGCGGGAGACAGGGAGAACACCGGGGAGCTGTTTTTT.

The chain recombines TRBV2 with TRBJ1-4; 11 nucleotides match TRBD1. Germline trimming cut 4 bases from V and 6 bases from J; bases unmatched to any gene: 1. The length of the CDR3 is 14 residues. In germline, CDR1 is SNHLY, CDR2 FYNNEI. This CDR3 is CASSGTGGDEKLFF. CDR3 DNA sequence: TGTGCCAGCAGTGGGACAGGGGGCGATGAAAAACTGTTTTTT.